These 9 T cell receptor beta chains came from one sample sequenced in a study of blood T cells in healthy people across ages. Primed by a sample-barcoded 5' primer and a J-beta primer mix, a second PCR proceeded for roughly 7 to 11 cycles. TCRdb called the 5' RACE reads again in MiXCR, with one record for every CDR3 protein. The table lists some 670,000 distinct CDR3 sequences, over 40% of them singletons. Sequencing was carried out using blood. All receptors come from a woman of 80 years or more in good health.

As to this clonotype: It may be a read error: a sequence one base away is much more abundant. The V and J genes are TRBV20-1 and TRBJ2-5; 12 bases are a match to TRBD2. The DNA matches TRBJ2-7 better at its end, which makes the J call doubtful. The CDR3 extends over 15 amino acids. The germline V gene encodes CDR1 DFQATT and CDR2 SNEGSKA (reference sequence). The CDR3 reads CSARSGLAGPHEQYF. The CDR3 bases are TGCAGTGCTAGATCGGGACTAGCGGGCCCCCACGAGCAGTACTTC.

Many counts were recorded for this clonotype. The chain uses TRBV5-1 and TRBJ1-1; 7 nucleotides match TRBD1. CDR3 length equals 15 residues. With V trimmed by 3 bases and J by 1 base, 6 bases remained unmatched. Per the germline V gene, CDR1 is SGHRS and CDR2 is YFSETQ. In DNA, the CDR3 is TGCGCCAGCAGCTATACAGGGGAACGGAACACTGAAGCTTTCTTT. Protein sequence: CASSYTGERNTEAFF.

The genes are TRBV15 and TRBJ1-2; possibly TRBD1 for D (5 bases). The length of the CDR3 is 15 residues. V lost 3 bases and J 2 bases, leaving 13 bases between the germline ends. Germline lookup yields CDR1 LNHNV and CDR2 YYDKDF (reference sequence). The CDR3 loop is CATSRVRDGNYGYTF. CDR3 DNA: TGTGCCACCAGCAGGGTCCGGGACGGAAACTATGGCTACACCTTC.

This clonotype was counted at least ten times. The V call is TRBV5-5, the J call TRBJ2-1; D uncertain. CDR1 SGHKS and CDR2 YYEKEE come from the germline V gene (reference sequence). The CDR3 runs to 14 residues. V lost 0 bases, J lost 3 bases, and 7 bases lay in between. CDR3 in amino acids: CASSLGLGYNEQFF. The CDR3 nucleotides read TGTGCCAGCAGCTTGGGGCTAGGCTACAATGAGCAGTTCTTC.

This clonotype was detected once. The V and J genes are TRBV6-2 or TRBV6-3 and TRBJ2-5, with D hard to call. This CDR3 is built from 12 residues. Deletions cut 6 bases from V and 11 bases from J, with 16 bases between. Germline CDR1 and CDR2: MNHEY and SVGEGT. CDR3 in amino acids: CASRVTDSEQYF. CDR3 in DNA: TGTGCCAGCAGGGTTACGGATTCTGAGCAGTACTTC.

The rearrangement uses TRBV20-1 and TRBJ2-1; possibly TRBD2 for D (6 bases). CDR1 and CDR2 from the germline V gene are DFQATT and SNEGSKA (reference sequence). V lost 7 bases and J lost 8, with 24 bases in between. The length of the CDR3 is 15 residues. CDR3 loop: CSGPSTGGNSYEQFF. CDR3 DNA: TGCAGTGGCCCCTCGACTGGCGGGAATTCGTATGAGCAGTTCTTC.

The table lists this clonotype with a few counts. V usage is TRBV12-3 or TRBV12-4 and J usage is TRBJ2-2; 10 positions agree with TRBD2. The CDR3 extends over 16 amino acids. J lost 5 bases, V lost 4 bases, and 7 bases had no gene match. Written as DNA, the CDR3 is TGTGCCAGCAGTTCCCCTAGCGGGGGCGAAACCGGGGAGCTGTTTTTT. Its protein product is CASSSPSGGETGELFF.

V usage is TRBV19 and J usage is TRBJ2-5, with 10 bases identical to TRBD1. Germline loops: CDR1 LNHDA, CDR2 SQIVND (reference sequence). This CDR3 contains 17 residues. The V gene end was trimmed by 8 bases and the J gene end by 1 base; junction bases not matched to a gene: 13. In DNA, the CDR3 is TGTGCCAGTTCTCAGATAATCGGGACAGGGGTCCAAGAGACCCAGTACTTC. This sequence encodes CASSQIIGTGVQETQYF.

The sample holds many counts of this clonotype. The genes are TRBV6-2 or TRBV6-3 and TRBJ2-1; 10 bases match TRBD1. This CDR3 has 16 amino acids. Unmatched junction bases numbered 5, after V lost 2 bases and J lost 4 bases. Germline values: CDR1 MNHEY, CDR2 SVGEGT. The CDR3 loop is CASSYIPGQGYNEQFF. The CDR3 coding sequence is TGTGCCAGCAGTTACATCCCGGGACAGGGGTACAATGAGCAGTTCTTC.